The count of the clone carrying this T cell receptor beta chain is one. The data originate from a study of blood T cell repertoires in COVID-19. Study-level background: Researchers got acute and convalescent COVID-19 samples from the United States, Italy and Spain. In each case, the material was cDNA or gDNA derived from T cells, B-cell-depleted T cells, or PBMCs.

This CDR3 comprises 16 residues. Per the germline V gene, CDR1 is LGHNA and CDR2 is YSLEER. V shed 2 bases and J shed 2 bases, with 14 bases lying between them. Seattle patient enrollment occurred during active infection, with longitudinal follow-up thereafter. Some clones are missing from TCRdb's copy, which holds only in-frame ones; the method was immunoSEQ multiplex PCR. The sample has under 250,000 clones, 75% to 85% seen once. This TCR derives from a woman in her seventies with COVID-19, enrolled during active disease. This rearrangement joins TRBV4-3 to TRBJ2-3; the D gene is possibly TRBD2 (5 bases). Material for sequencing was peripheral blood. The DNA for the CDR3 is TGCGCCAGCAGCCAACAAACGGCGGGCACCACAGATACGCAGTATTTT. Protein sequence: CASSQQTAGTTDTQYF.